The clone carrying this TCR beta chain has a count of ten or more. Antigen: not known. The data belong to a study of breast tumors, draining lymph nodes, adjacent tissues. Points from the study as a whole: Compared with basal-like, luminal-like tumors shared significantly more repertoire with nontumor tissue. That most tumor T cells come from lymph nodes remained unproven.

The lymph nodes were axillary draining lymph nodes from breast cancer patients. The germline gives CDR1 SGHTS, CDR2 YDEGEE. The CDR3 totals 14 residues. V gave up 5 bases and J gave up 5 bases; unmatched junction bases: 6. TCRdb analysed the multiplex PCR reads with MiXCR anew, one entry per CDR3 protein. The sample holds about 180,000 distinct CDR3 sequences, 30% to 35% seen once. The receptor was isolated from a female donor with breast cancer. Some clones in this sample may be carry-over from other donors' samples. The specimen sequenced was axillary lymph node tissue. V usage is TRBV5-8 and J usage is TRBJ2-3; 9 bases align to TRBD2. The CDR3 is CASRSGGIVDTQYF. DNA for the CDR3: TGTGCCAGCAGGAGCGGGGGGATCGTAGATACGCAGTATTTT.